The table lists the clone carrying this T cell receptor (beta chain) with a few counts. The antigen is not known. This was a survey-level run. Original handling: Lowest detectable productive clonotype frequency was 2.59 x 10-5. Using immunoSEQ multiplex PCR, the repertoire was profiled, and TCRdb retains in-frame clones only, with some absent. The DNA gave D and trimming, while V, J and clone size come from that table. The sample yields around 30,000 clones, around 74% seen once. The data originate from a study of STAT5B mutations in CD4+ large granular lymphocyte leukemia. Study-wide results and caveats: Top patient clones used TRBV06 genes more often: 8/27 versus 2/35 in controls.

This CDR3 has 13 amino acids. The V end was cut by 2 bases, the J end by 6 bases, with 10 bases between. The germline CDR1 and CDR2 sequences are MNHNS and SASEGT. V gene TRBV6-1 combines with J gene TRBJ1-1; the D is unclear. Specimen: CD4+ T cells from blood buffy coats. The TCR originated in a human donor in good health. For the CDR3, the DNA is TGTGCCAGCAGTGAATCGAGGAGTTCTGAAGCTTTCTTT. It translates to CASSESRSSEAFF.